This T cell receptor beta chain was sequenced for a study of beta chain features in type 1 diabetes (dated by TCRdb to the late 2010s). About the study as a whole: Patients and healthy donors did not differ in mean age, gender distribution, total cell number or subset yield. The study compared the TCRB repertoires of sorted circulating CD4+ T cell subsets in recently diagnosed type 1 diabetes patients with those in matched healthy donors. Regulatory and stem cell-like memory subsets were obtained from only 8 patients and about 8 healthy donors, while naive and central memory subsets were obtained from all 28 donors. A total of roughly 110 million sorted cells were examined across all samples, and the number of cells per subset was strongly correlated with RNA yield.

Overall study results and their limits: Because small numbers of individuals were included in the HLA sub-analyses, any influence of HLA type on TCRB rearrangement was left unresolved. Type 1 diabetes patients showed a moderate but significant shortening of TCRB CDR3 length in all four CD4+ subsets. Shorter templates might be favored by PCR, yet because patient and control samples were amplified and corrected together, any such skew would affect both groups equally. Because cDNA was sequenced instead of genomic DNA, activated cells with high expression could be over-represented, although the groups did not differ in activation or CD3 levels. Patients with type 1 diabetes made fewer insertions and deleted more nucleotides at VDJ recombination sites, implying thymic rearrangement abnormalities. Naive, central memory and regulatory TCRB repertoires appeared to be more alike among patients than among healthy donors.

A single peripheral blood draw of 90 to 150 mL on average was collected from each donor into heparinised tubes. A BD FACSAria II was used to sort naive, central memory, regulatory and stem cell-like memory CD4+ T cells with a panel that included CD45RO, CCR7, CD25, CD127, CD95 and CD27. A purity above 98% was achieved for all sorted populations. PBMCs were isolated immediately by Lymphoprep density gradient centrifugation and stained directly without culture. So that batch effects would be minimized, each experiment stained and sorted samples in pairs, pairing one healthy donor with one patient. Note on this clone: Its cognate antigen has yet to be identified. It has no much larger one-base neighbor in the sample; base qualities were not kept.

The entire isolated RNA was reverse transcribed using the High Capacity cDNA Reverse Transcription Kit, and thus expressed TCRB transcripts were sequenced. Deep immunoSEQ sequencing was performed on naive, central memory and regulatory T cell samples, with an average of about 4 million total reads per sample. Sorted cells were lysed in RLT buffer, and RNA was extracted using DNase-treated RNeasy Micro or Mini kits according to cell number. To prevent cross-contamination, each cell subset was processed individually, whereas patient and healthy donor samples were processed jointly. Using the immunoSEQ multiplex PCR, TCRB sequences were amplified from cDNA into 87-bp fragments spanning the CDR3 region. Sequencing of the amplicons was done on the Illumina HiSeq platform. From the authors' description of their analysis: Synthetic template baselines were used to correct PCR bias computationally, reads within Hamming distance 2 were collapsed, and singletons that could not be merged were discarded. Reads were aligned against IMGT so that V, D and J genes, CDR3 length and insertions or deletions at six rearrangement sites could be assigned. Within each subset, clonotype counts were normalized to sorted cell number, after which true diversity and Gini coefficients were computed with the tcR R package. The overlap coefficient, calculated on TCRB nucleotide sequences, was used to quantify repertoire sharing. TCRdb mirrors the immuneACCESS table, restricted to in-frame sequences. Some clones are absent from its copies; in checked studies, under half trace to an unresolved V gene, and the reason for the others is unknown. V and J calls and clone size are given by that table; D and trimming were obtained from the DNA. In all, the sample holds roughly 140,000 clones, and 40% to 55% of those were seen once. The ten largest make up 0.35% to 0.5% of the sample.

Measured from the cysteine to the phenylalanine, the CDR3 is 12 residues long. Solely the CDR3 DNA is kept, with 36 bases framed from the first base. Based on the germline V gene, the CDR1 and CDR2 sequences are MDHEN and SYDVKM. V is pared back by 7 bases and J by 8 bases, with 14 bases lying between the germline termini. The receptor's source is a man aged 18 to 29 in good health. Sequencing was carried out using Tregs from blood. The cell subset or site label of this sample denotes: regulatory CD4+ T cells. This chain joins TRBV28 to TRBJ1-2; the D gene identity is not certain. CDR3 protein: CASTTPGFGYTF. DNA sequence: TGTGCCAGCACCACCCCAGGTTTCGGCTACACCTTC.